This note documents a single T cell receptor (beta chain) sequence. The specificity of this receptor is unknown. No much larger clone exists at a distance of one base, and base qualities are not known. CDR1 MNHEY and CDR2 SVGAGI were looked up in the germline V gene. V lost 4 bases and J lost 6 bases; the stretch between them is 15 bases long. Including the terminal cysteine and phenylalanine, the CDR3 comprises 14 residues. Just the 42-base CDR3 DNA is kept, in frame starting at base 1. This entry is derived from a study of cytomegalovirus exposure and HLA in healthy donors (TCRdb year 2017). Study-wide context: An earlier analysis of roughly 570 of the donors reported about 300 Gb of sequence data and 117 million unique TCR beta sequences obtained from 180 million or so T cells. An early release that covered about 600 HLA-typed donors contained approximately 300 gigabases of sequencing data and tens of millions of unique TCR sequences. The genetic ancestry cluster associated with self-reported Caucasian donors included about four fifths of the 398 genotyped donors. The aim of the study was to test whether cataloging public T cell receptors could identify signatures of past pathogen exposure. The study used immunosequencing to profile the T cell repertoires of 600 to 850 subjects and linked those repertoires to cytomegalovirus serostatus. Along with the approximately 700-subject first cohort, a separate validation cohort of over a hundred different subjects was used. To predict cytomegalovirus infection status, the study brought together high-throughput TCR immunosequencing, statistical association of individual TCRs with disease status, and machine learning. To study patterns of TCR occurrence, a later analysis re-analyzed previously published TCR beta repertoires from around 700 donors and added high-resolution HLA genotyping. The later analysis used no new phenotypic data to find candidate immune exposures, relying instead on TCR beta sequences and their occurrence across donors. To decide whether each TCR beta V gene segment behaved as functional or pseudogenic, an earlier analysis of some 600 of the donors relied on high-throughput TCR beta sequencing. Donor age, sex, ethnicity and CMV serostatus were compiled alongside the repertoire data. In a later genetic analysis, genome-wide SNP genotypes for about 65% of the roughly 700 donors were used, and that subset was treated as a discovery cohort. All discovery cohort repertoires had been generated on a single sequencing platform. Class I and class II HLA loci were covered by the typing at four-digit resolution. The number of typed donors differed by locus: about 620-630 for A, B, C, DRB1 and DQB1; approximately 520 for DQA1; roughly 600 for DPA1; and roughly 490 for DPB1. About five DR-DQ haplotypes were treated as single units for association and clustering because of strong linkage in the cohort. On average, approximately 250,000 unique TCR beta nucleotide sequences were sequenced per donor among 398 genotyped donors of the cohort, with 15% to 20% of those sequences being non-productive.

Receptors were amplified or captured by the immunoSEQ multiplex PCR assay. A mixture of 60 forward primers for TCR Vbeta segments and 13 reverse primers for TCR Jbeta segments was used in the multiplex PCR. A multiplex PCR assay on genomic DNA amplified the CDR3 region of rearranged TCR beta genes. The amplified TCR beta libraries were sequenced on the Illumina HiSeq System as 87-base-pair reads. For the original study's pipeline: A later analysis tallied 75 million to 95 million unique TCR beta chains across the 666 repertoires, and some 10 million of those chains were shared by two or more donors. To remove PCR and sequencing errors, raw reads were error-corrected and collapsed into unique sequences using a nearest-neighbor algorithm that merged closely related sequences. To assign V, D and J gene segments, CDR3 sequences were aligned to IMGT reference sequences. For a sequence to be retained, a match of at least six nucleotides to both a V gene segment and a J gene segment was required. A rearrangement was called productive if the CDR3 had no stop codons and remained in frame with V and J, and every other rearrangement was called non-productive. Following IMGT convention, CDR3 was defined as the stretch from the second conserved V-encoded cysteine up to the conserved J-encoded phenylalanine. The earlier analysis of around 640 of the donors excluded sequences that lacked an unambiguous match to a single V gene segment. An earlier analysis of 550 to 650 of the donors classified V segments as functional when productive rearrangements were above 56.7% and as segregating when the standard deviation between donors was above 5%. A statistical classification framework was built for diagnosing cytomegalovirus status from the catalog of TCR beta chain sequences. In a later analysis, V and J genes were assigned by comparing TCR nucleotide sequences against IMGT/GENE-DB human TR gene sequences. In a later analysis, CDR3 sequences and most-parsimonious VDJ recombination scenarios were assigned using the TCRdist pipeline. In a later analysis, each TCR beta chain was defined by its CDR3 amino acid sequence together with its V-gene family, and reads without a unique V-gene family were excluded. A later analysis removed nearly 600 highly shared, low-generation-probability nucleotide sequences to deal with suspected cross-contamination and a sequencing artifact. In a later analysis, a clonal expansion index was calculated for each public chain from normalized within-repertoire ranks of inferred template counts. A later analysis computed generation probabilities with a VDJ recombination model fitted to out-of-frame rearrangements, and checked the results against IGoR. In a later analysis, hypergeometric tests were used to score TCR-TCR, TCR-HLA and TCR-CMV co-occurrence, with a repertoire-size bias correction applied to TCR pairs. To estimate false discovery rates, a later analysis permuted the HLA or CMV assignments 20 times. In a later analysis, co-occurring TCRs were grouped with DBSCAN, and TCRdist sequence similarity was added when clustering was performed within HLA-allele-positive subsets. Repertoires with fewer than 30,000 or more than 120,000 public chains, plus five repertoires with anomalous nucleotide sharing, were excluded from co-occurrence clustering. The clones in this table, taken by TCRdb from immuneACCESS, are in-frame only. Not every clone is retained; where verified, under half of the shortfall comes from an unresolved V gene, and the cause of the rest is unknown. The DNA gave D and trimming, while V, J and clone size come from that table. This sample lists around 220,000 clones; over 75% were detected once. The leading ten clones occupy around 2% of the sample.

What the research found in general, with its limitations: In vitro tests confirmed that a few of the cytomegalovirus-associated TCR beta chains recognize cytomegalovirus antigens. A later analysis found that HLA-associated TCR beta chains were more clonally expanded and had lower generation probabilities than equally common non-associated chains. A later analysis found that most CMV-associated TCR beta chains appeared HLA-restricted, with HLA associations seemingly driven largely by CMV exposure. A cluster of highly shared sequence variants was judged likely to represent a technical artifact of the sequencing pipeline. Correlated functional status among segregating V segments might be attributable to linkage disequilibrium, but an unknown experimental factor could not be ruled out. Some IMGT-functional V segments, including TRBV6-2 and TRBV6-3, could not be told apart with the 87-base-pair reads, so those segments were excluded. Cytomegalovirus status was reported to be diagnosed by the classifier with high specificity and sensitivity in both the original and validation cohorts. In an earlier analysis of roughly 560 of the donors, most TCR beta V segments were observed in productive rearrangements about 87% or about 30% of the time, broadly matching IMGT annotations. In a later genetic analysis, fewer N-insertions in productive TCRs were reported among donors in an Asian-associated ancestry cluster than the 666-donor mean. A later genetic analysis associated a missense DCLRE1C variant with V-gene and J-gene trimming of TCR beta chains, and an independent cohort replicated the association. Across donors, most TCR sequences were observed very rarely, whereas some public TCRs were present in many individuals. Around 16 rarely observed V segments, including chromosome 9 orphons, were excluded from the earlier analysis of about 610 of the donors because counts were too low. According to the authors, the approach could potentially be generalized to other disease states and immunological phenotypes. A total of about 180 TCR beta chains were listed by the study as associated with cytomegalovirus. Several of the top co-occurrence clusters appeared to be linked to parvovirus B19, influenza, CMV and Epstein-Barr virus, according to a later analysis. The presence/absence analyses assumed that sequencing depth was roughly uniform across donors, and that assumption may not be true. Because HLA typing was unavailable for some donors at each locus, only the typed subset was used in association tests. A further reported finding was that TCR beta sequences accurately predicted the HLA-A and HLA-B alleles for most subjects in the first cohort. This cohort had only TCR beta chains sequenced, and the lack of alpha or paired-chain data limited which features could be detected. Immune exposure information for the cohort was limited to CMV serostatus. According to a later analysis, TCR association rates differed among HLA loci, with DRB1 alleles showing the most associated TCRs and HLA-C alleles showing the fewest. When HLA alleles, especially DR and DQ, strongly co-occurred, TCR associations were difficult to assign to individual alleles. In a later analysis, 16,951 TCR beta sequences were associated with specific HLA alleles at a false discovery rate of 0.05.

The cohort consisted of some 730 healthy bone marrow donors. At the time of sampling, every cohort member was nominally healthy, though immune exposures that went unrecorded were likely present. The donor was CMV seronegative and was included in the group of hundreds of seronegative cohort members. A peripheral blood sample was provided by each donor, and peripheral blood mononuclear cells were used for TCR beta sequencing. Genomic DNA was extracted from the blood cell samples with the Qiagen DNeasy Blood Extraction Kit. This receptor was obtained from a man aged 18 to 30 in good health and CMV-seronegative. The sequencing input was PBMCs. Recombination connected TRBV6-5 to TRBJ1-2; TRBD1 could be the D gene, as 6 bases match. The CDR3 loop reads CASSSQGFVDGYTF. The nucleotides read TGTGCCAGCAGTTCTCAGGGGTTTGTCGATGGCTACACCTTC.